One sample yielded the 32 T cell receptor beta chains listed below, sequenced in a study of T cells in women clearing cervical HPV infection. Libraries were prepared by immunoSEQ multiplex PCR; TCRdb keeps only in-frame clonotypes and omits some of them. Its clone listing holds around 22,000 clones. Sequencing was performed on blood buffy coat. The receptors shown here come from a woman aged 18 to 69 with a cervical HPV16 infection that either progressed to CIN3+ or cleared (not recorded which).

As to this clone: Read coverage stops 3 residues before the CDR3 terminus; the germline J gene supplies the remainder. V usage is TRBV7-9 and J usage is TRBJ1-2; no reliable D call. The CDR3 totals 14 residues. CDR1 and CDR2 from the germline V gene are SEHNR and FQNEAQ (reference sequence). CDR3 sequence: CASSSLGSSYDYTF. CDR3 bases read: TGTGCCAGCAGCTCACTGGGCAGTTCCTACGAC.

With regard to this clone: The read ends 3 residues before the CDR3 terminus; that terminus is restored from the germline J gene. The rearrangement links TRBV5-4 to TRBJ2-5; unclear D gene. The length of the CDR3 is 12 residues. CDR1 is SGHNT and CDR2 is YYREEE in the germline V gene (reference sequence). V was trimmed by 6 bases and J by 5 bases, leaving 11 bases between them. CDR3 DNA, as far as it was read: TGTGCCAGCACCGACACCCGGGAGACC. Translation: CASTDTRET. The whole CDR3 sequence reads CASTDTRETQYF.

In terms of frequency, this clone is medium-sized. The read ends 3 residues shy of where the CDR3 ends; the end is completed using the germline J gene. The genes are TRBV6-1 and TRBJ1-2; perhaps TRBD1 as D (5 bases). This CDR3 contains 15 residues. The V gene lost 3 bases and the J gene lost 0 bases, with 11 bases spanning the gap. The germline CDR1 and CDR2 sequences are MNHNS and SASEGT. The CDR3 spells CASSDADSANYGYTF. CDR3 DNA (partial): TGTGCCAGCAGTGACGCAGACAGTGCTAACTATGGC.

Remarks on this clone: The observed sequence ends 3 residues before the CDR3 terminus, with the missing tail filled in from the germline J gene. This chain uses TRBV19 with TRBJ2-3; D gene ambiguous. Germline loops: CDR1 LNHDA, CDR2 SQIVND (reference sequence). The CDR3 spans 15 residues. Partial CDR3 DNA: TGTGCCAGTAGTATACCTGTAGCCAGTATAGAGACG. It encodes CASSIPVASIET. The entire CDR3 is CASSIPVASIETQYF.

A note on this clone: Sequencing ends 3 residues short of the CDR3 end; the germline J gene provides the rest. The V call is TRBV14, the J call TRBJ1-1; D remains ambiguous. Germline lookup yields CDR1 SGHDN and CDR2 FVKESK. CDR3 size: 15 residues. V gave up 1 base and J gave up 3 bases, with 12 bases separating them. This chain's CDR3 is CASSQGRAQDTEAFF. CDR3 DNA, as far as it was read: TGTGCCAGCAGCCAAGGAAGGGCACAAGACACTGAA.

Concerning this clone itself: The read halts 3 residues ahead of the CDR3 end, with the missing end drawn from the germline J gene. This rearrangement joins TRBV6-1 to TRBJ1-5, with 9 bases aligning to TRBD1. Per the germline V gene, CDR1 is MNHNS and CDR2 is SASEGT. The junction had 7 bases not matched to a gene; V was cut back by 1 base and J by 6 bases. The CDR3 covers 16 residues. The covered CDR3 bases are TGTGCCAGCAGTGAAGTTAAGACAGGGGGAGGTCAGCCC. Residues: CASSEVKTGGGQP. The CDR3 as a whole reads CASSEVKTGGGQPQHF.

As for this clone: The DNA ends 3 residues before the CDR3 does, and the rest of the CDR3 is filled in from the germline J gene. The chain employs TRBV5-6 and TRBJ2-3; D is unresolved. From germline, CDR1 is SGHDT and CDR2 YYEEEE. The length of the CDR3 is 13 residues. The CDR3 loop reads CASSFIGQETQYF. The covered CDR3 bases are TGTGCCAGCAGCTTCATAGGGCAGGAGACG.

In the case of this clone: Read sequence stops 3 residues before the CDR3 end, and the germline J gene provides the missing end. The genes are TRBV4-1 and TRBJ1-4; D gene ambiguous. V gave up 1 base and J gave up 5 bases, with 8 bases separating them. The germline V gene encodes CDR1 MGHRA and CDR2 YSYEKL. The CDR3 consists of 14 residues. CDR3 residues: CASSQGGTNEKLFF. CDR3 bases read: TGCGCCAGCAGCCAAGGTGGCACAAATGAAAAA.

Of note for this clone: The read is 3 residues too short to cover the CDR3 end, so that end is filled in from the germline J gene. The rearrangement links TRBV20-1 to TRBJ2-1; TRBD2 matches 10 bases. From germline, CDR1 is DFQATT and CDR2 SNEGSKA (reference sequence). This CDR3 comprises 15 residues. Germline trimming cut 2 bases from V and 7 bases from J; bases unmatched to any gene: 8. The sequenced part of the CDR3 DNA is TGCAGTGCTAGATGGGCTAGCGGGAGAATGAATGAG. Amino acid sequence: CSARWASGRMNE. The whole CDR3 is CSARWASGRMNEQFF.

On this clone itself: The CDR3 extends 3 residues past the end of the read, so its final part is completed from the germline J gene. The chain is built from TRBV30 and TRBJ2-1; D unresolved. V lost 4 bases and J 6 bases, leaving 16 bases between the germline ends. Germline V CDR1 and CDR2: GTSNPN, SVGIG (reference sequence). The CDR3 extends over 14 amino acids. This CDR3 reads CAWNRYRAGNEQFF. The covered CDR3 bases are TGTGCCTGGAACCGATACAGAGCCGGCAATGAG.

As regards this clone: Read coverage stops 3 residues before the CDR3 terminus; the germline J gene supplies the remainder. This rearrangement joins TRBV6-2 or TRBV6-3 to TRBJ1-1, with D hard to call. The CDR3 loop spans 13 amino acids. The germline CDR1 and CDR2 sequences are MNHEY and SVGEGT. V gave up 4 bases and J gave up 1 base, with 7 bases separating them. CDR3 amino acids: CASSLLENTEAFF. The sequenced CDR3 bases are TGTGCCAGCAGTTTACTTGAGAACACTGAA.

Of note for this clone: The CDR3 extends 3 residues past the end of the read, so its final part is completed from the germline J gene. The chain is built from TRBV18 and TRBJ2-1; 11 bases fit TRBD2. The CDR3 has 18 amino acids. The junction had 19 bases not matched to a gene; V was cut back by 6 bases and J by 9 bases. Germline lookup yields CDR1 KGHSH and CDR2 LQKENI. Partial CDR3 DNA: TGTGCCAGCTCTCCAGGGACTAGCGGCCTAAACCCGTACGGTGAG. This codes for CASSPGTSGLNPYGE. The CDR3 as a whole reads CASSPGTSGLNPYGEQFF.

As to this clone: The read halts 3 residues ahead of the CDR3 end, with the missing end drawn from the germline J gene. V is TRBV13 and J is TRBJ2-1; 8 bases are shared with TRBD2. With 4 bases clipped from V and 7 bases from J, the junction kept 12 bases outside the gene matches. The CDR3 consists of 16 residues. The germline CDR1 and CDR2 sequences are PRHDT and FYEKMQ (reference sequence). CDR3 DNA (partial): TGTGCCAGCAGCTCCCTGAGGAGCGGGAGTGAGAATGAG. Amino acids: CASSSLRSGSENE. The entire CDR3 protein reads CASSSLRSGSENEQFF.

CDR3 amino acids: CASSIDHRGYYSNQPQHF. CDR3 bases read: TGTGCCAGTAGTATAGATCACAGGGGATATTATAGCAATCAGCCC. The chain carries TRBV19 and TRBJ1-5; 7 bases align to TRBD1. The read falls 3 residues short of the CDR3 end, and the missing part is taken from the germline J gene. CDR3 length: 18 residues. V was clipped by 0 bases and J by 0 bases; unmatched bases: 8. CDR1 LNHDA and CDR2 SQIVND come from the germline V gene (reference sequence).

Concerning this clone: The read ends 3 residues shy of where the CDR3 ends; the end is completed using the germline J gene. This chain links TRBV24-1 with TRBJ2-7; D gene unclear. CDR3 length: 12 amino acids. Per germline, CDR1 KGHDR and CDR2 SFDVKD. V gave up 4 bases and J gave up 1 base, with 4 bases separating them. CDR3 DNA (partial): TGTGCCACCAGTGACTCTTCCTACGAG. Residues: CATSDSSYE. The entire CDR3 protein is CATSDSSYEQYF.

With respect to this clone: Read data end 3 residues before the CDR3 end; the end is taken from the germline J gene. The rearrangement links TRBV7-6 to TRBJ2-7, with 7 nucleotides matching TRBD2. The germline V gene encodes CDR1 SGHVS and CDR2 FNYEAQ. The CDR3 has 17 residues. The V segment lost 5 bases and the J segment 4 bases; nucleotides outside the gene matches: 17. The CDR3 sequence: CASSLGPTRESTYEQYF. Partial CDR3 DNA: TGTGCCAGCAGCCTTGGCCCGACGCGGGAGTCGACTTACGAG.

Worth noting for this clone: The read halts 3 residues ahead of the CDR3 end, with the missing end drawn from the germline J gene. The V call is TRBV12-5, the J call TRBJ2-5, with 9 bases identical to TRBD1. Germline assignment: CDR1 LGHNT and CDR2 FRNRAP. With 4 bases clipped from V and 4 bases from J, the junction kept 4 bases outside the gene matches. This CDR3 region has 14 residues. CDR3 in amino acids: CASGSGQGVETQYF. Partial CDR3 DNA: TGTGCTAGTGGTTCGGGACAGGGCGTAGAGACC.

A remark on this clone: The read is 3 residues too short to cover the CDR3 end, so that end is filled in from the germline J gene. This chain connects TRBV2 to TRBJ2-1; 10 nucleotides agree with TRBD2. The ends lost 4 bases at V and 0 bases at J; junction bases unmatched: 9. Per the germline V gene, CDR1 is SNHLY and CDR2 is FYNNEI. CDR3 length: 18 amino acids. CDR3 amino acids: CASSALAGSIGSYNEQFF. The sequenced part of the CDR3 DNA is TGTGCCAGCAGTGCACTAGCGGGAAGCATCGGCTCCTACAATGAG.

For this clone: The CDR3 end falls 3 residues outside the read, so it is completed with the germline J gene. This chain connects TRBV20-1 to TRBJ2-5; 9 nucleotides align to TRBD2. The CDR3 is 14 amino acids. Germline V CDR1 and CDR2: DFQATT, SNEGSKA (reference sequence). J was trimmed by 5 bases and V by 0 bases; bases with no gene match: 4. CDR3 bases read: TGCAGTGCTAGAGATAGCGGGGGCGGCGAGACC. Residues: CSARDSGGGET. The whole CDR3 sequence is CSARDSGGGETQYF.

About this clone itself: The read halts 3 residues ahead of the CDR3 end, with the missing end drawn from the germline J gene. The gene calls are TRBV19 and TRBJ2-5, with 13 bases fitting TRBD2. This CDR3 has 17 residues. Trimming took 1 base from V and 1 from J; bases not matched to a gene: 3. Germline assignment: CDR1 LNHDA and CDR2 SQIVND (reference sequence). The DNA read from the CDR3 is TGTGCCAGTAGTATAGGGACTAGCGGGAGATCCCAAGAGACC. This sequence encodes CASSIGTSGRSQET. The whole CDR3 sequence is CASSIGTSGRSQETQYF. The full variable domain, its missing parts supplied by reference TRBV19 and TRBJ2-5, is DGGITQSPKYLFRKEGQNVTLSCEQNLNHDAMYWYRQDPGQGLRLIYYSQIVNDFQKGDIAEGYSVSREKKESFPLTVTSAQKNPTAFYLCASSIGTSGRSQETQYFGPGTRLLVL.

As regards this clone: The read ends 3 residues shy of where the CDR3 ends; the end is completed using the germline J gene. The chain is built from TRBV15 and TRBJ2-7, with D tentatively TRBD1 (5 bases). CDR1 and CDR2 (germline): LNHNV, YYDKDF (reference sequence). V lost 3 bases and J lost 2, with 5 bases in between. The CDR3 is 12 residues long. The CDR3 bases that were read are TGTGCCACCAGCAGGGACACCTACGAG. Amino acids: CATSRDTYE. The full CDR3 protein is CATSRDTYEQYF. The full variable domain, rest sourced from reference TRBV15 and TRBJ2-7, is DAMVIQNPRYQVTQFGKPVTLSCSQTLNHNVMYWYQQKSSQAPKLLFHYYDKDFNNEADTPDNFQSRRPNTSFCFLDIRSPGLGDTAMYLCATSRDTYEQYFGPGTRLTVT.

CDR3 amino acids: CASSVVRGRTEAFF. CDR3 DNA (partial): TGTGCCAGCAGTGTAGTCAGGGGGCGAACTGAA. This sequence joins TRBV6-1 and TRBJ1-1; 8 bases are a match to TRBD1. Coverage ceases 3 residues before the CDR3 finishes, and the germline J gene fills in the end. The CDR3 has 14 amino acids. Germline assignment: CDR1 MNHNS and CDR2 SASEGT. J gave up 5 bases and V 4 bases, and 6 bases lay outside the gene matches.

Comment on this clone: The CDR3 extends 3 residues past the end of the read, so its final part is completed from the germline J gene. V gene TRBV5-1 combines with J gene TRBJ1-4, with 10 positions matching TRBD1. Germline lookup yields CDR1 SGHRS and CDR2 YFSETQ. V shed 4 bases and J 8 bases; nucleotides not matched to a gene: 5. The CDR3 is made up of 14 amino acids. The chain's CDR3 is CASSPRTGGEKLFF. The sequenced part of the CDR3 DNA is TGCGCCAGCAGCCCTCGGACAGGGGGAGAAAAA.

By frequency, this clone is medium-sized (0.01 to 0.1%). CDR3 bases read: TGTGCCGTAAACGAGGGGTCCTATAATTCACCC. Its translation: CAVNEGSYNSP. The CDR3 reads in full as CAVNEGSYNSPLHF. The chain recombines TRBV10-3 with TRBJ1-6, with a weak D call TRBD1 (5 bases). The read ends 3 residues early relative to the CDR3; the germline J gene fills the gap. Trimming pared 11 bases from V and 1 base from J, leaving 12 bases between. CDR1 is ENHRY and CDR2 is SYGVKD in the germline V gene. The CDR3 is 14 amino acids.

A word on this clone: The junction and the germline gene differ at one end; a read error may be behind it. The CDR3 end is not reached by the read, which stops 3 residues before it; the germline J gene fills it in. Other DNA sequences within the sample encode an identical CDR3. J is TRBJ1-3 and V is TRBV5-5; D is uncertain. Germline loops: CDR1 SGHKS, CDR2 YYEKEE (reference sequence). The CDR3 extends over 15 amino acids. The CDR3 DNA, read in part, is TGTGCCAGCAGCTTGGCCCCAGACTCTGGAAACACG. Translation: CASSLAPDSGNT. The entire CDR3 is CASSLAPDSGNTIYF.

Remarks on this clone: The read ends 3 residues early relative to the CDR3; the germline J gene fills the gap. This chain connects TRBV20-1 to TRBJ2-3, with TRBD1 as a possible D gene (5 bases). Germline CDR1 and CDR2: DFQATT and SNEGSKA (reference sequence). The CDR3 spans 13 residues. The CDR3 loop reads CSASRLQDETQYF. Incomplete CDR3 DNA: TGCAGTGCTAGTCGTTTACAGGACGAGACG.

Concerning this clone itself: From the germline J gene comes the end of the CDR3, since the read stops 3 residues before it. The chain joins TRBV19 to TRBJ1-2; 9 bases are a match to TRBD1. From germline, CDR1 is LNHDA and CDR2 SQIVND (reference sequence). The CDR3 covers 15 residues. CDR3 amino acids: CASSIIGTGIYDYTF. The covered CDR3 bases are TGTGCCAGTAGTATAATAGGGACAGGGATCTACGAC.

As for this clone: The sequenced fragment ends 3 residues before the CDR3 boundary, so the rest is inferred from the germline J gene. The chain uses TRBV19 and TRBJ2-3, with TRBD1 identical over 9 bases. The CDR3 length is 14 residues. CDR1 is LNHDA and CDR2 is SQIVND in the germline V gene (reference sequence). The sequenced CDR3 bases are TGTGCCACCTCCGACAGGGGGAGCAATCAGCCG. Translation: CATSDRGSNQP. The whole CDR3 protein is CATSDRGSNQPQYF. Complete variable domain (other parts from reference TRBV19 and TRBJ2-3): DGGITQSPKYLFRKEGQNVTLSCEQNLNHDAMYWYRQDPGQGLRLIYYSQIVNDFQKGDIAEGYSVSREKKESFPLTVTSAQKNPTAFYLCATSDRGSNQPQYFGPGTRLTVL.

The CDR3 is CAWRTLAGAMKETQYF. CDR3 DNA, as far as it was read: TGTGCCTGGAGGACCCTAGCGGGAGCTATGAAAGAGACC. The chain carries TRBV30 and TRBJ2-5, with 10 positions matching TRBD2. The CDR3 end falls 3 residues outside the read, so it is completed with the germline J gene. CDR3 size: 16 residues. Germline CDR1 and CDR2: GTSNPN and SVGIG (reference sequence). V dropped 3 bases and J dropped 3; count of bases not matched to a gene: 10.

Worth noting for this clone: The read terminates 3 residues ahead of where the CDR3 ends, so the germline J gene completes it. The chain joins TRBV7-8 to TRBJ2-1, with TRBD2 matching 9 bases. The germline V gene has CDR1 SGHVS and CDR2 FQNEAQ. V lost 1 base and J lost 6; bases outside the gene matches: 7. The CDR3 length is 16 residues. The sequenced CDR3 bases are TGTGCCAGCAGCTTAGGGCTAGCGGGGACGAGCAATGAG. This gives the protein CASSLGLAGTSNE. The CDR3 reads in full as CASSLGLAGTSNEQFF.

As for this clone: The DNA ends 3 residues before the CDR3 does, and the rest of the CDR3 is filled in from the germline J gene. The V gene is TRBV19, the J gene TRBJ1-2; D is possibly TRBD1 (5 bases). The CDR3 is 13 residues long. Germline V gene data show CDR1 as LNHDA and CDR2 as SQIVND (reference sequence). The DNA read from the CDR3 is TGTGCCAGTACCCCAACCCCCTCGGGGGAC. Its protein is CASTPTPSGD. The entire CDR3 is CASTPTPSGDYTF.

A note on this clone: The CDR3 end falls 3 residues outside the read, so it is completed with the germline J gene. The gene calls are TRBV20-1 and TRBJ2-3; 8 nucleotides align to TRBD1. The CDR3 has 15 residues. Germline CDR1 DFQATT, CDR2 SNEGSKA (reference sequence). The CDR3 DNA, read in part, is TGCAGTGCTAGAGATGACAGCAGGGGGCTGGAGACG. This encodes CSARDDSRGLET. The full CDR3 is CSARDDSRGLETQYF.